The present entry profiles one T cell receptor (beta chain) with its context. Its target is unknown. Time point noted: week 35, safety follow-up. Each dose of the vaccine consisted of 300 ug of mutant IDH1 20-mer peptide, with topical imiquimod. Each of the donors came in with new WHO grade 3 or 4 astrocytomas that were IDH1-mutant and ATRX-lost. These data belong to a study of a mutant IDH1 vaccine in newly diagnosed glioma. Study as a whole: Vaccination started 4-6 weeks after radiotherapy alone, or with temozolomide cycles. Earlier treatment was radiotherapy, temozolomide, or both, with most getting both.

Findings and caveats of the study: Seemingly, top peripheral T cell clonotype changes bore no relation to pseudoprogression.

Libraries were prepared by immunoSEQ multiplex PCR; TCRdb keeps only in-frame clonotypes and omits some of them. The sample includes approximately 50,000 clones, around 90% of them seen just once. The clonotype was recovered from a woman aged 40 to 49 with glioma. The sample was PBMCs, taken from a glioma patient whose treatment included an IDH1 peptide vaccine.

The CDR3 region is CASSQEMAAGVRGEQYF. CDR3 nucleotide sequence: TGCGCCAGCAGCCAAGAGATGGCGGCAGGGGTTCGTGGAGAGCAGTACTTC. The chain combines TRBV4-1 with TRBJ2-7, with a weak D call TRBD1 (6 bases). Germline values: CDR1 MGHRA, CDR2 YSYEKL. The CDR3 runs to 17 residues. Deletions cut 0 bases from V and 7 bases from J, with 22 bases between.